This section outlines one TCR beta chain sequence together with its context. The target antigen is unknown. Sequencing used immunoSEQ multiplex PCR; TCRdb keeps in-frame clones, though not all of them. The sample contains around 140,000 clones, roughly 85% of which appear only once. The data stem from a study of T cell responses to AZD1222 COVID-19 vaccine. Findings and caveats of the study: Just 5 to 7 AZD1222 recipients were seropositive at baseline.

The germline V and J ends were trimmed by 0 bases and 2 bases, with 9 bases remaining between them. CDR1 SGHKS and CDR2 YYEKEE come from the germline V gene (reference sequence). The CDR3 spans 15 residues. This chain joins TRBV5-5 and TRBJ1-5; D not certain. Here the sequenced sample was peripheral blood, taken 28 days after the second dose of the MenACWY control vaccine. The TCR was taken from an adult who received the MenACWY meningococcal vaccine as a control. The CDR3 loop is CASSLGAAGNQPQHF. The CDR3 coding sequence is TGTGCCAGCAGCTTGGGGGCGGCGGGCAATCAGCCCCAGCATTTT.